Presented here are 27 T cell receptor beta chains from one specimen sequenced in a study of OX40 agonist ivuxolimab in advanced cancers. Sequenced by immunoSEQ multiplex PCR; TCRdb stores in-frame clones only, minus some. This repertoire shows 72,000 or so clones, around 80% found once; its top ten account for approximately 1.2%. Sequencing was performed on CD4+ or CD8+ T cells sorted from blood, taken in a trial of the OX40 agonist ivuxolimab. These receptors originate from an adult with an advanced solid tumor such as melanoma, head and neck, liver or kidney cancer.

A remark on this clone: Other DNA sequences in this specimen translate into the identical CDR3. This chain links TRBV2 with TRBJ2-2; D possibly matches TRBD1 or TRBD2 (5 bases each). Germline V gene data show CDR1 as SNHLY and CDR2 as FYNNEI. The CDR3 extends over 14 amino acids. With 7 bases removed from V and 1 base from J, the gap between germline ends came to 10 bases. The CDR3 DNA is TGTGCCAGCACCCGGGACGGGAACACCGGGGAGCTGTTTTTT. Translation: CASTRDGNTGELFF.

The J gene is TRBJ2-5, the V gene TRBV9, with TRBD2 matching over 7 bases. Germline V gene data show CDR1 as SGDLS and CDR2 as YYNGEE. The CDR3 contains 15 residues. V shed 4 bases, J shed 4 bases, and the junction held 10 bases outside the gene matches. Here the CDR3 reads CASSPVGGRGETQYF. CDR3 in DNA: TGTGCCAGCAGCCCGGTGGGGGGGAGGGGAGAGACCCAGTACTTC.

V gene TRBV5-6 combines with J gene TRBJ1-2; D is undetermined. V lost 0 bases to trimming and J lost 8 bases, with 11 bases between them. The germline gives CDR1 SGHDT, CDR2 YYEEEE. The CDR3 spans 13 residues. The CDR3 DNA reads as TGTGCCAGCAGCTTGGCGTCTCCCCGGGGCTACACCTTC. This encodes CASSLASPRGYTF. The full variable domain, in which reference TRBV5-6 and TRBJ1-2 provide the parts outside the CDR3, is DAGVTQSPTHLIKTRGQQVTLRCSPKSGHDTVSWYQQALGQGPQFIFQYYEEEERQRGNFPDRFSGHQFPNYSSELNVNALLLGDSALYLCASSLASPRGYTFGSGTRLTVV.

J is TRBJ1-4 and V is TRBV5-1; TRBD1 matches 7 bases. CDR1 SGHRS and CDR2 YFSETQ come from the germline V gene. V trimming: 5 bases; J trimming: 4 bases; junction bases outside the gene matches: 8. The CDR3 is made up of 15 amino acids. CDR3 bases: TGCGCCAGCAGGCAGATGGGGACAGTTAATGAAAAACTGTTTTTT. The encoded protein is CASRQMGTVNEKLFF.

V gene TRBV11-2 combines with J gene TRBJ1-5; the D is unclear. The CDR3 has 12 residues. CDR1 is SGHAT and CDR2 is FQNNGV in the germline V gene. V was pared by 1 base and J by 6 bases, with 4 bases between. CDR3 sequence (DNA): TGTGCCAGCAGCTTAGTGTTTCAGCCCCAGCATTTT. Its translation: CASSLVFQPQHF. The full variable domain, its missing parts supplied by reference TRBV11-2 and TRBJ1-5, is EAGVAQSPRYKIIEKRQSVAFWCNPISGHATLYWYQQILGQGPKLLIQFQNNGVVDDSQLPKDRFSAERLKGVDSTLKIQPAKLEDSAVYLCASSLVFQPQHFGDGTRLSIL.

This clone was seen many times. This chain uses TRBV7-9 with TRBJ2-2; D might be TRBD1 (6 bases). The V end lost 4 bases, the J end lost 1 base, and 10 bases lay between the germline ends. Germline V gene lookup returns CDR1 SEHNR and CDR2 FQNEAQ (reference sequence). The CDR3 is 15 residues long. CDR3 sequence reads: CASSSGQMNTGELFF. CDR3 DNA: TGTGCCAGCAGCTCTGGACAGATGAACACCGGGGAGCTGTTTTTT.

This rearrangement joins TRBV15 to TRBJ1-2; no reliable D call. From germline, CDR1 is LNHNV and CDR2 YYDKDF (reference sequence). The CDR3 length is 14 residues. V was trimmed by 1 base and J by 4 bases, leaving 10 bases between them. CDR3 bases: TGTGCCACCAGCAGAGGAGGCAGGACCTATGGCTACACCTTC. It codes for CATSRGGRTYGYTF.

The CDR3 is CAIFSGTEISLAKNIQYF. The CDR3, as DNA: TGCGCCATCTTCTCCGGGACAGAGATTTCTCTAGCCAAAAACATTCAGTACTTC. This chain links TRBV10-1 with TRBJ2-4; 7 positions match TRBD1. Germline V gives CDR1 WNHNN, CDR2 SYGVQD (reference sequence). V lost 10 bases and J lost 0; bases outside the gene matches: 18. The CDR3 covers 18 residues.

This sequence joins TRBV30 and TRBJ2-4; 11 positions match TRBD2. Trimming cost V 0 bases and J 3 bases; bases outside gene matches: 10. Per germline, CDR1 GTSNPN and CDR2 SVGIG (reference sequence). The CDR3 spans 18 residues. CDR3 nucleotide sequence: TGTGCCTGGAGTGTACGGCTAGCGGGGGGTTTGGGCAAAAACATTCAGTACTTC. It codes for CAWSVRLAGGLGKNIQYF.

CDR3 amino acids: CASSFQGGTEAFF. The CDR3 DNA reads TGTGCCAGCAGCTTTCAGGGGGGCACTGAAGCTTTCTTT. The rearrangement uses TRBV7-8 and TRBJ1-1, with 7 positions matching TRBD1. The germline gives CDR1 SGHVS, CDR2 FQNEAQ. The CDR3 covers 13 residues. V lost 3 bases to trimming and J lost 4 bases; unmatched junction nucleotides: 2.

This chain connects TRBV4-1 to TRBJ1-3; 8 nucleotides align to TRBD1. This CDR3 is 17 amino acids long. V shed 4 bases, J shed 0 bases, and the junction held 8 bases outside the gene matches. Germline V gene data show CDR1 as MGHRA and CDR2 as YSYEKL. The CDR3 loop reads CASSPVNRGVSGNTIYF. DNA for the CDR3: TGCGCCAGCAGCCCAGTCAACAGGGGGGTCTCTGGAAACACCATATATTTT.

The V call is TRBV4-3, the J call TRBJ2-5, with a possible D match to TRBD2 (6 bases). From germline, CDR1 is LGHNA and CDR2 YSLEER. The CDR3 covers 15 residues. Trimming took 1 base from V and 5 from J, leaving 14 bases between them. CDR3 loop: CASSQALAMGETQYF. DNA of the CDR3: TGCGCCAGCAGCCAAGCCCTAGCGATGGGGGAGACCCAGTACTTC.

The chain uses TRBV5-1 and TRBJ2-1; the match to TRBD2 covers 13 bases. The CDR3 is 19 amino acids. Trimming removed 0 bases from V and 5 bases from J; junction bases left unmatched: 11. Germline CDR1 reads SGHRS; CDR2 reads YFSETQ. The chain's CDR3 is CASSLVSVRGLAGDNEQFF. The CDR3 DNA is TGCGCCAGCAGCTTGGTGTCAGTACGAGGACTAGCGGGAGACAATGAGCAGTTCTTC.

The chain joins TRBV5-4 to TRBJ1-6; maybe TRBD1 (5 bases). The CDR3 extends over 17 amino acids. Trimming removed 2 bases from V and 0 bases from J, with 12 bases in between. The V gene's germline CDR1 is SGHNT and CDR2 YYREEE (reference sequence). CDR3: CASSFRAGSSYNSPLHF. Written as DNA, the CDR3 is TGTGCCAGCAGCTTCAGAGCAGGGAGCTCCTATAATTCACCCCTCCACTTT.

The genes are TRBV6-1 and TRBJ1-4; D gene unclear. The V and J ends lost 10 bases and 7 bases respectively, with 10 bases between them. This CDR3 contains 11 residues. The germline V gene encodes CDR1 MNHNS and CDR2 SASEGT. The CDR3 loop is CAIKAGEKLFF. CDR3 nucleotides: TGTGCCATCAAGGCGGGTGAAAAACTGTTTTTT.

The J gene is TRBJ2-2, the V gene TRBV10-3; D may be TRBD1 (7 bases). CDR3 size: 15 residues. Trimming stripped 6 bases from V and 2 bases from J, with 13 bases between. Germline V lookup: CDR1 ENHRY, CDR2 SYGVKD. CDR3 residues: CAIRGGDRNTGELFF. For the CDR3, the DNA is TGTGCCATCAGGGGCGGGGACAGAAACACCGGGGAGCTGTTTTTT.

The rearrangement joins TRBV29-1 to TRBJ1-2; D might be TRBD1 (6 bases). Per germline, CDR1 SQVTM and CDR2 ANQGSEA. The CDR3 consists of 15 residues. Trimming shortened V by 4 bases and J by 4 bases, and 19 bases separated the two germline ends. The CDR3 reads CSVAKGGGSIYGYTF. In DNA form, the CDR3 reads TGCAGCGTTGCAAAAGGGGGGGGCAGTATCTATGGCTACACCTTC.

The genes are TRBV19 and TRBJ1-2; 12 bases are a match to TRBD1. Germline lookup yields CDR1 LNHDA and CDR2 SQIVND (reference sequence). The CDR3 extends over 15 amino acids. V lost 4 bases to trimming and J lost 7 bases; unmatched junction nucleotides: 7. The CDR3 nucleotides read TGTGCCAGTAGTAGATACGGGACAGGGGGCTTTGGCTACACCTTC. It translates to CASSRYGTGGFGYTF.

This clone has only one observation. V gene TRBV18 combines with J gene TRBJ1-2; 10 nucleotides agree with TRBD1. The CDR3 consists of 15 residues. The trim removed 2 bases at V and 4 bases at J, leaving 4 bases unmatched. CDR1 and CDR2 from the germline V gene are KGHSH and LQKENI. CDR3 nucleotides: TGTGCCAGCTCACCAGGGACAGGGGTTAGCTATGGCTACACCTTC. It is translated as CASSPGTGVSYGYTF. Variable domain in full (rest from reference TRBV18 and TRBJ1-2): NAGVMQNPRHLVRRRGQEARLRCSPMKGHSHVYWYRQLPEEGLKFMVYLQKENIIDESGMPKERFSAEFPKEGPSILRIQQVVRGDSAAYFCASSPGTGVSYGYTFGSGTRLTVV.

This rearrangement joins TRBV28 to TRBJ1-2; D is perhaps TRBD1 (5 bases). The germline V gene has CDR1 MDHEN and CDR2 SYDVKM. The CDR3 has 12 residues. Trimming took 3 bases from V and 6 from J, leaving 8 bases between them. DNA of the CDR3: TGTGCCAGCAGTTTGACGGGGGATGGCTACACCTTC. This sequence encodes CASSLTGDGYTF.

The chain links TRBV10-3 to TRBJ2-3; 7 bases line up with TRBD2. The germline gives CDR1 ENHRY, CDR2 SYGVKD. This CDR3 has 14 residues. With V trimmed by 7 bases and J by 3 bases, 7 bases remained unmatched. For the CDR3, the DNA is TGTGCCATCAATAACGGGGGGAAAACAGATACGCAGTATTTT. It specifies CAINNGGKTDTQYF.

This clone has more than one count but fewer than ten. This chain links TRBV5-1 with TRBJ1-2; D is ambiguous. Trimming stripped 7 bases from V and 0 bases from J, with 10 bases between. Germline CDR1 reads SGHRS; CDR2 reads YFSETQ. This CDR3 is built from 13 residues. In nucleotides, the CDR3 is TGCGCCAGCCGGTTGCCCTCTAACTATGGCTACACCTTC. This codes for CASRLPSNYGYTF. Looking up the rest from reference TRBV5-1 and TRBJ1-2 gives the full variable domain: KAGVTQTPRYLIKTRGQQVTLSCSPISGHRSVSWYQQTPGQGLQFLFEYFSETQRNKGNFPGRFSGRQFSNSRSEMNVSTLELGDSALYLCASRLPSNYGYTFGSGTRLTVV.

This chain connects TRBV19 to TRBJ1-1; 8 positions agree with TRBD1. The CDR3 has 13 amino acids. Per germline, CDR1 LNHDA and CDR2 SQIVND (reference sequence). The trim removed 5 bases at V and 9 bases at J, leaving 8 bases unmatched. CDR3 in DNA: TGTGCCAGTAGTGGTTTGGGCAGGGGGCAAGCTTTCTTT. Its translation is CASSGLGRGQAFF.

The chain is built from TRBV5-1 and TRBJ1-1, with a possible D match to TRBD1 (5 bases). V lost 6 bases and J lost 1, with 13 bases in between. This CDR3 comprises 14 residues. The V gene's germline CDR1 is SGHRS and CDR2 YFSETQ. CDR3 in amino acids: CASKDQGTNTEAFF. CDR3 DNA: TGCGCCAGCAAGGACCAGGGCACGAACACTGAAGCTTTCTTT.

The genes are TRBV19 and TRBJ2-3; 9 bases are shared with TRBD1. V lost 4 bases, J lost 4 bases, and 12 bases stayed unmatched. The germline V gene encodes CDR1 LNHDA and CDR2 SQIVND (reference sequence). There are 17 residues in the CDR3. The CDR3 loop reads CASSTLPGQGSADTQYF. In nucleotides, the CDR3 is TGTGCCAGTAGTACCCTTCCGGGACAGGGAAGTGCAGATACGCAGTATTTT.

The chain links TRBV6-6 to TRBJ1-2, with 11 nucleotides matching TRBD1. V shed 6 bases and J 4 bases; nucleotides not matched to a gene: 7. CDR1 is MNHNY and CDR2 is SVGAGI in the germline V gene (reference sequence). The CDR3 extends over 15 amino acids. The CDR3 DNA is TGTGCCAGCAGCCGGGGACAGGGGGTCCTCTATGGCTACACCTTC. It is translated as CASSRGQGVLYGYTF.

This clone was observed once. This rearrangement joins TRBV5-1 to TRBJ1-1, with a weak D call TRBD1 (5 bases). Germline-derived CDR1 and CDR2 are SGHRS and YFSETQ. Trimming took 0 bases from V and 4 from J, leaving 13 bases between them. CDR3 length: 15 amino acids. The CDR3 protein is CASSLEGLQGTEAFF. Written as DNA, the CDR3 is TGCGCCAGCAGCTTGGAGGGGCTTCAGGGCACTGAAGCTTTCTTT.